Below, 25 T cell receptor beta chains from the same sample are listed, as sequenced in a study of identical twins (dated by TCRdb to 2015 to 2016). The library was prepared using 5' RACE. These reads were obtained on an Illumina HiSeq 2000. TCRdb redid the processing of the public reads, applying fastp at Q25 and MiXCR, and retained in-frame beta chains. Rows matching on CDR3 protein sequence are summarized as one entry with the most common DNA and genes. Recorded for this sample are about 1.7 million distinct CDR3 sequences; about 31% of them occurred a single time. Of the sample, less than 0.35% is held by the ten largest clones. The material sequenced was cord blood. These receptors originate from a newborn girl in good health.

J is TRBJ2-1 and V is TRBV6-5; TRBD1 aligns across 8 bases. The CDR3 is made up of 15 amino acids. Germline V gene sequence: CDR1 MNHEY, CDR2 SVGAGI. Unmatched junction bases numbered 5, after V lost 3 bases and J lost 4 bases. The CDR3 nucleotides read TGTGCCAGCAGTTATCCGACAGGGGCGTACAATGAGCAGTTCTTC. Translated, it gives CASSYPTGAYNEQFF.

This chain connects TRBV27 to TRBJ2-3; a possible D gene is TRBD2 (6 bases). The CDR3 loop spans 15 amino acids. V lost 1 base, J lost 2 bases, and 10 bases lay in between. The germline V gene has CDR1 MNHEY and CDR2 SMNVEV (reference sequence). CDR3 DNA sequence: TGTGCCAGCAGTTTATTGTTGGGACTCACAGATACGCAGTATTTT. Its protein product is CASSLLLGLTDTQYF.

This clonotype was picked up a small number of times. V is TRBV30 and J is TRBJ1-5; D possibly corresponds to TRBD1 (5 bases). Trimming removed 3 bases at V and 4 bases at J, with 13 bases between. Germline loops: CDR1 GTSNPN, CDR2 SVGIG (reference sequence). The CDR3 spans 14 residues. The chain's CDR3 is CAWSPDRLNQPQHF. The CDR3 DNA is TGTGCCTGGAGCCCCGACAGACTAAATCAGCCCCAGCATTTT.

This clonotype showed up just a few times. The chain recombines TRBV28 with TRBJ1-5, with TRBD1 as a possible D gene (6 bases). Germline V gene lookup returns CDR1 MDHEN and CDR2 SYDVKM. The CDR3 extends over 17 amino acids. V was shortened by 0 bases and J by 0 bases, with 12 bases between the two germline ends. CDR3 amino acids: CASSLWTGTYSNQPQHF. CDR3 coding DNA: TGTGCCAGCAGTTTATGGACAGGCACTTATAGCAATCAGCCCCAGCATTTT.

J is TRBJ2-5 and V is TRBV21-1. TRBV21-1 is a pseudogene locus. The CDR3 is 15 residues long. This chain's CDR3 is CASSKNTGNQETQYF. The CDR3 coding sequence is TGTGCCAGCAGCAAAAATACAGGGAACCAAGAGACCCAGTACTTC.

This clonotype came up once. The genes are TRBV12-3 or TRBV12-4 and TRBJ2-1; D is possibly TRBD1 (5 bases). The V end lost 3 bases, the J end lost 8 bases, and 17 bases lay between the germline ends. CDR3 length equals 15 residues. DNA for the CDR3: TGTGCCAGCAGTTTCCGACAGATGCCAGCCGATGAGCAGTTCTTC. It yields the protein CASSFRQMPADEQFF.

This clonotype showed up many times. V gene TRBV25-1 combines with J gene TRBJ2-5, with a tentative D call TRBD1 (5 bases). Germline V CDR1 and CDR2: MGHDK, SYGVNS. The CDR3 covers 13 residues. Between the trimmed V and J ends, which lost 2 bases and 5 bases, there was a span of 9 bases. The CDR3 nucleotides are TGTGCCAGCAGTGAAAGGGGTGTCGAGACCCAGTACTTC. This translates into CASSERGVETQYF.

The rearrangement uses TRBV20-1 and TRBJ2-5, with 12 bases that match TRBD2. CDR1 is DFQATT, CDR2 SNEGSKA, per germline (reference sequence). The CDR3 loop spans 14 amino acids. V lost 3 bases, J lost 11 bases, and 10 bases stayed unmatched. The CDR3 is CSASVRLAGGEQYF. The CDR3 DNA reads TGCAGTGCTAGTGTTCGGCTAGCGGGAGGGGAGCAGTACTTC.

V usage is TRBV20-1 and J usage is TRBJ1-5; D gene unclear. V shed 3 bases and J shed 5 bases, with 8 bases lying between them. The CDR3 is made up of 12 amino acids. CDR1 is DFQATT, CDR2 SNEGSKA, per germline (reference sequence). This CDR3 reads CSASGGYQPQHF. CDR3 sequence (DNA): TGCAGTGCTAGCGGAGGCTATCAGCCCCAGCATTTT.

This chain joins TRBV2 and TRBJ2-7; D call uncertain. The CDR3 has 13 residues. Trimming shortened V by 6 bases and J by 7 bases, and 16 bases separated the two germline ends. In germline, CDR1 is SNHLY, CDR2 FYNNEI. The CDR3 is CASRQFSYNEQYF. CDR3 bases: TGTGCCAGCAGGCAGTTCTCCTACAATGAGCAGTACTTC.

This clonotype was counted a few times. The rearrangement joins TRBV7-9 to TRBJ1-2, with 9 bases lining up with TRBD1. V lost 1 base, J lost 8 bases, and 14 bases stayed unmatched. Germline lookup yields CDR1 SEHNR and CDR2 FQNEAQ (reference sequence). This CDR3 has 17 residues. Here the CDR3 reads CASSLVSGGLGQGGYTF. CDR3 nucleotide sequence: TGTGCCAGCAGCTTAGTTTCCGGTGGTTTGGGACAGGGCGGCTACACCTTC. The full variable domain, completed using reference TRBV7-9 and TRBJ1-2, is DTGVSQNPRHKITKRGQNVTFRCDPISEHNRLYWYRQTLGQGPEFLTYFQNEAQLEKSRLLSDRFSAERPKGSFSTLEIQRTEQGDSAMYLCASSLVSGGLGQGGYTFGSGTRLTVV.

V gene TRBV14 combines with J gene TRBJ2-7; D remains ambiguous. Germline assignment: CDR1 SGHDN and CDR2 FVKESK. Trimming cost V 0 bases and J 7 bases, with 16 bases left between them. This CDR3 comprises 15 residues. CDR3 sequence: CASSQERLSYNEQYF. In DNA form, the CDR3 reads TGTGCCAGCAGCCAAGAGCGACTGTCCTACAATGAGCAGTACTTC.

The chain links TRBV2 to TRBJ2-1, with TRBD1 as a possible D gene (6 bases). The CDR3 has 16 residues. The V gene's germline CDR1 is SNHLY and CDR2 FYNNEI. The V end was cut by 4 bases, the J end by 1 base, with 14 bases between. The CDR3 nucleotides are TGTGCCAGCAGTGTGGGGGCTAGCCCGTCCTACAATGAGCAGTTCTTC. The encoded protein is CASSVGASPSYNEQFF.

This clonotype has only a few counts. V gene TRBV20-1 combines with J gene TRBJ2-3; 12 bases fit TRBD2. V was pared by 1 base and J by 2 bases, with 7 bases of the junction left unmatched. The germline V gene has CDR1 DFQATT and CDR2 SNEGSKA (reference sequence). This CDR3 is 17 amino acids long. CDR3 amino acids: CSARGLAGGLYTDTQYF. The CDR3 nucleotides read TGCAGTGCTAGAGGGCTAGCGGGAGGGCTTTACACAGATACGCAGTATTTT.

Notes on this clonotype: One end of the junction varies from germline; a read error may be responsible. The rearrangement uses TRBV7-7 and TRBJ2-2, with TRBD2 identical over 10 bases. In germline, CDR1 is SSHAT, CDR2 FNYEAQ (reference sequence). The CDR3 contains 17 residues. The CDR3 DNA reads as TGTGCTAGCAGCTCCCATATAGCGGGAGGGAACACCGGGGAGCTGTTTTTT. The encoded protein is CASSSHIAGGNTGELFF.

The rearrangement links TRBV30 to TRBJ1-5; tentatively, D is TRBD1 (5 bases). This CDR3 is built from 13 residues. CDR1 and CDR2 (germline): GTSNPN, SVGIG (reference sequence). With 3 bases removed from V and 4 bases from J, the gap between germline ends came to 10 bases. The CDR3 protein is CAWREGINQPQHF. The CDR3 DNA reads TGTGCCTGGAGGGAGGGGATTAATCAGCCCCAGCATTTT.

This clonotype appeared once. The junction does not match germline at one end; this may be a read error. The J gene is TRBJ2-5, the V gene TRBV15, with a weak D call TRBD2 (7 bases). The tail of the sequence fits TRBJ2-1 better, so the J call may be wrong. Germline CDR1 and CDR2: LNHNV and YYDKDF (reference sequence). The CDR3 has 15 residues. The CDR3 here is CATNRGGVAQETQFF. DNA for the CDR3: TGTGCCACCAACAGAGGGGGGGTGGCGCAAGAGACCCAGTTCTTC.

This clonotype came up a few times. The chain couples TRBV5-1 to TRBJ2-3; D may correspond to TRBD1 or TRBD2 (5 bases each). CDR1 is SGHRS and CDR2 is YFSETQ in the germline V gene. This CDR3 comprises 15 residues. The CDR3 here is CARGASPELTDTQYF. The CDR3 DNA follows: TGCGCTCGAGGGGCTAGCCCCGAACTCACAGATACGCAGTATTTT.

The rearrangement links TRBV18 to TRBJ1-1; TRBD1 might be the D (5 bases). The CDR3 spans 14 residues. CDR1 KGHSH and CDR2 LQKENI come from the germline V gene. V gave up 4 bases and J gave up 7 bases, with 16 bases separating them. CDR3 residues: CASSRPRAGDEAFF. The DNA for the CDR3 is TGTGCCAGCTCACGACCCAGGGCTGGGGATGAAGCTTTCTTT.

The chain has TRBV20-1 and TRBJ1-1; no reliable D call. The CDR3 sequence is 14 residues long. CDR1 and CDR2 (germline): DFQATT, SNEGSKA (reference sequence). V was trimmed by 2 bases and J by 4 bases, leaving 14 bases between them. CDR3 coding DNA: TGCAGTGCTAGACTTCCAAACTGGGGCACTGAAGCTTTCTTT. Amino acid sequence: CSARLPNWGTEAFF.

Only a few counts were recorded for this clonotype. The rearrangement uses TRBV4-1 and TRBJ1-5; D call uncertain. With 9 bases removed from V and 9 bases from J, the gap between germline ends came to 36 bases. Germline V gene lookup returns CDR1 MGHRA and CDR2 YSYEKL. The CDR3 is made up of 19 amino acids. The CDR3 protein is CASRKRDDSPPQSARPQHF. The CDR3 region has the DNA TGCGCCAGTCGAAAGAGAGACGACTCTCCCCCACAATCAGCCCGGCCCCAGCATTTT.

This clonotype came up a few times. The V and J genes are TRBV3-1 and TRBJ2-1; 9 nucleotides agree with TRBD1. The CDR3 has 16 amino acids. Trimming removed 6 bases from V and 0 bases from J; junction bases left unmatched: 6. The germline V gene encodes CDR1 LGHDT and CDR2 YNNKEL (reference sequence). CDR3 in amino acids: CASRQVGQGSYNEQFF. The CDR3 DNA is TGTGCCAGCAGGCAGGTGGGACAGGGCTCCTACAATGAGCAGTTCTTC.

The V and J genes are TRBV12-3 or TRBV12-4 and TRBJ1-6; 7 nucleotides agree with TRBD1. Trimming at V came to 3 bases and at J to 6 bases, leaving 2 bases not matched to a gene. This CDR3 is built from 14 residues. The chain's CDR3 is CASSFGTVNSPLHF. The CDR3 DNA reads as TGTGCCAGCAGTTTCGGGACAGTTAATTCACCCCTCCACTTT.

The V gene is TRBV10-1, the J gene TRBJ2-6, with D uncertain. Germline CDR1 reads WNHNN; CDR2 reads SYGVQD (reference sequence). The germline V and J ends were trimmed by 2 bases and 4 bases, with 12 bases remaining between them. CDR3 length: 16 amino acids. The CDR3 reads CASSEGPSPGANVLTF. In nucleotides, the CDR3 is TGCGCCAGCAGTGAGGGGCCTTCCCCGGGGGCCAACGTCCTGACTTTC.

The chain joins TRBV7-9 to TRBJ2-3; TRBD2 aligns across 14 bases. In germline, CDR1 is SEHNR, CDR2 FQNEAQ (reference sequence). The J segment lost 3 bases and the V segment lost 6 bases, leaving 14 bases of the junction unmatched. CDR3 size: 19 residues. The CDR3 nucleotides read TGTGCCAGCAGTCAGACGACTAGCGGGAGGGCCGTTTCAACAGATACGCAGTATTTT. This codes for CASSQTTSGRAVSTDTQYF.